This T cell receptor (beta chain) was sequenced in a study of blood T cell repertoires in COVID-19. At the level of the study: The United States, Italy and Spain were the sources of the acute and convalescent COVID-19 samples. PBMCs, B-cell-depleted T cells, or T cells were the source of the cDNA or gDNA that made up the material.

This clone showed up just a few times. In the original processing: The assay estimated nucleated cells by amplifying reference gene primers. Measured with immunoSEQ multiplex PCR; TCRdb has only the in-frame clones, and not every one. V, J and clone size were drawn from that table, and D and trimming were deduced from the DNA. The sample holds 70,000 to 90,000 clones; roughly 80% are singletons and the top ten take roughly 10%. Trimming cost V 2 bases and J 1 base; bases outside gene matches: 3. Germline V gene lookup returns CDR1 MNHEY and CDR2 SVGAGI. This CDR3 region has 15 residues. V and J are TRBV6-5 and TRBJ2-3, with 7 nucleotides matching TRBD1. Sample: peripheral blood. The TCR comes from a man in his 70s with acute or convalescent COVID-19. CDR3 sequence (DNA): TGTGCCAGCAGTTACAAGGGGGCCGGCACAGATACGCAGTATTTT. It is translated as CASSYKGAGTDTQYF.